Detailed here is one TCR beta chain. This record belongs to a study of blood T cell repertoires in COVID-19. Clones were sequenced by immunoSEQ multiplex PCR, and TCRdb holds only the in-frame ones, with some missing. The sample carries 200,000 to 250,000 clones, around 90% recorded once. Germline CDR1 and CDR2: MDHEN and SYDVKM. The CDR3 spans 15 residues. Trimming left V 5 bases short and J 3 bases short, with 17 bases between. The chain recombines TRBV28 with TRBJ2-7; D not resolved. The receptor was isolated from a man aged 25-45 years who had recovered from COVID-19. The sequencing sample was made of PBMCs or T cells enriched from blood (not recorded which). The DNA of the CDR3 is TGTGCCAGCAGTACTCCCATTCCCTCATTCTACGAGCAGTACTTC. Residues: CASSTPIPSFYEQYF.